The 10 T cell receptor beta chains given below trace back to one sample, sequenced in a study of OX40 agonist ivuxolimab in advanced cancers. Data came from immunoSEQ multiplex PCR; TCRdb stores just in-frame clones and leaves some out. The data hold 14,000 or so clones, with 85% to 90% observed a single time. This material consisted of CD4+ or CD8+ T cells sorted from blood, taken in a trial of the OX40 agonist ivuxolimab. Receptor source: an adult with an advanced solid tumor such as melanoma, head and neck, liver or kidney cancer.

The V call is TRBV6-6, the J call TRBJ2-2, with a tentative D call TRBD1 (5 bases). The V and J ends lost 7 bases and 2 bases respectively, with 14 bases between them. The V gene's germline CDR1 is MNHNY and CDR2 SVGAGI (reference sequence). This CDR3 contains 15 residues. In DNA form, the CDR3 reads TGTGCCAGCATGGGCCAGGGTGGAAACACCGGGGAGCTGTTTTTT. Amino acid sequence: CASMGQGGNTGELFF.

The chain carries TRBV6-1 and TRBJ2-7, with unresolved D. Germline V CDR1 and CDR2: MNHNS, SASEGT. V was pared by 3 bases and J by 2 bases, with 11 bases between. The CDR3 runs to 14 residues. CDR3 sequence (DNA): TGTGCCAGCAGTGACTGGGCAGAAGCCTACGAGCAGTACTTC. Translated, it gives CASSDWAEAYEQYF.

The chain is built from TRBV4-1 and TRBJ2-7; 10 positions agree with TRBD1. Trimming cost V 1 base and J 4 bases; bases outside gene matches: 10. The CDR3 spans 17 residues. Germline V lookup: CDR1 MGHRA, CDR2 YSYEKL. In DNA form, the CDR3 reads TGCGCCAGCAGCCAAGGAGATGGGACAGGGGCTGAATACGAGCAGTACTTC. It yields the protein CASSQGDGTGAEYEQYF.

The chain is built from TRBV11-1 and TRBJ2-3; the D is unclear. V was cut by 3 bases and J by 1 base, with 8 bases left in between. Germline V gives CDR1 SGHAT, CDR2 FQDESV (reference sequence). The CDR3 spans 14 residues. CDR3 nucleotide sequence: TGTGCCAGCAGCTTGGGTAGAGGCACAGATACGCAGTATTTT. It codes for CASSLGRGTDTQYF.

The V call is TRBV2, the J call TRBJ1-1, with 8 positions matching TRBD1. Germline CDR1 is SNHLY and CDR2 is FYNNEI. The CDR3 is made up of 14 amino acids. Trimming cost V 6 bases and J 2 bases; bases outside gene matches: 5. The CDR3 is CASSLGQGNTEAFF. CDR3 nucleotides: TGTGCCAGCAGCCTAGGACAGGGCAACACTGAAGCTTTCTTT.

The chain carries TRBV7-9 and TRBJ2-5; possibly TRBD1 or TRBD2 for D (5 bases each). The CDR3 sequence is 14 residues long. The ends were cut back, 5 bases at V and 3 bases at J, with 13 bases in the middle. The germline gives CDR1 SEHNR, CDR2 FQNEAQ (reference sequence). CDR3 nucleotides: TGTGCCAGCAGCCTTGGGACCATTAAAGAGACCCAGTACTTC. Translated, it gives CASSLGTIKETQYF.

This chain links TRBV9 with TRBJ1-5; possibly TRBD1 for D (5 bases). Trimming stripped 5 bases from V and 4 bases from J, with 10 bases between. The CDR3 runs 13 residues. Per germline, CDR1 SGDLS and CDR2 YYNGEE. The DNA of the CDR3 is TGTGCCAGCAGTGAGGGGATAAATCAGCCCCAGCATTTT. Translated, it gives CASSEGINQPQHF.

V gene TRBV29-1 combines with J gene TRBJ2-3, with 7 bases identical to TRBD1. The trim removed 6 bases at V and 1 base at J, leaving 10 bases unmatched. Germline assignment: CDR1 SQVTM and CDR2 ANQGSEA. The CDR3 has 15 residues. Here the CDR3 DNA reads TGCAGCGTCGAGGGGACAGTCGCTGGCACAGATACGCAGTATTTT. This codes for CSVEGTVAGTDTQYF.

J is TRBJ2-7 and V is TRBV7-2; D uncertain. There are 15 residues in the CDR3. Germline lookup yields CDR1 SGHTA and CDR2 FQGNSA. Trimming took off 5 bases at V and 3 bases at J, with 17 bases between the two ends. The CDR3 reads CASSPLRVGNYEQYF. CDR3 sequence (DNA): TGTGCCAGCAGCCCTTTAAGAGTCGGAAACTACGAGCAGTACTTC.

This clone was seen a handful of times. The chain employs TRBV15 and TRBJ1-4; TRBD1 matches at 9 bases. V lost 0 bases and J lost 7; bases outside the gene matches: 6. Germline V gene sequence: CDR1 LNHNV, CDR2 YYDKDF (reference sequence). The CDR3 covers 16 residues. In DNA, the CDR3 is TGTGCCACCAGCAGAGAAAAAGGACAGGGGCTTGAAAAACTGTTTTTT. This sequence encodes CATSREKGQGLEKLFF. The full variable domain, its missing parts supplied by reference TRBV15 and TRBJ1-4, is DAMVIQNPRYQVTQFGKPVTLSCSQTLNHNVMYWYQQKSSQAPKLLFHYYDKDFNNEADTPDNFQSRRPNTSFCFLDIRSPGLGDTAMYLCATSREKGQGLEKLFFGSGTQLSVL.